The text below deals with one T cell receptor beta chain. What it binds is not known. V was clipped by 4 bases and J by 4 bases; unmatched bases: 9. The CDR3 is 17 amino acids. The germline V gene has CDR1 KGHDR and CDR2 SFDVKD. This record belongs to a study of T cells after yellow fever vaccination. Points from the study as a whole: Reappearing after the booster were most of the clones from primary vaccination (less than 98% CD4, approximately 88% CD8). Researchers report a weaker secondary response that nonetheless peaked faster, day 5 versus 15. Abundant bulk-population clonotypes could contaminate the FACS-sorted repertoires.

They built TCR cDNA with 5'RACE template switching, a step that put in a universal primer site and UMIs. Each CDR3 protein gets one entry after TCRdb re-called the 5' RACE reads with MiXCR. Among roughly 400,000 distinct CDR3 sequences listed, around 20% were seen once. This specimen was PBMCs, taken before the yellow fever booster vaccination. This sequence was found in a man in his late teens or twenties who received the YFV17D yellow fever vaccine. The chain carries TRBV24-1 and TRBJ2-3; 11 bases match TRBD2. The CDR3 bases are TGTGCCACCAGTGACCCCGGGACTAGCGGAAATCCAGATACGCAGTATTTT. This gives the protein CATSDPGTSGNPDTQYF.